The rows below give T cell receptor beta chains drawn from one sample of a study of T cells after yellow fever vaccination. TCRdb used MiXCR to reprocess the 5' RACE reads, holding one entry per CDR3 protein. The repertoire holds about 320,000 distinct CDR3 sequences, roughly 10% seen once, with less than 3.5% in the top ten. Sample: CD4+ T cells sorted from PBMCs, taken 45 days after the yellow fever booster vaccination. The receptors were sampled from a man younger than 30 who received the YFV17D yellow fever vaccine. Each CDR3 is given with its conserved first and last residue. A D gene is named only where the DNA matches it firmly. A clone size is listed for some rows: how often the clone was seen (once, few, many), or a class if it is expanded.

>TRBD1|TRBV29-1|14|TRBJ2-3|many
CSASGTGGSDTQYF
TGCAGCGCCTCGGGGACAGGGGGCTCAGATACGCAGTATTTT
>.|TRBV5-1|13|TRBJ1-2|.
CASRVEGFYGYTF
TGCGCCAGCAGGGTTGAAGGGTTCTATGGCTACACCTTC
>TRBD1|TRBV5-1|15|TRBJ2-1|few
CASSSGQGNYNEQFF
TGCGCCAGCAGCTCCGGACAGGGAAATTACAATGAGCAGTTCTTC
>.|TRBV5-4|16|TRBJ1-3|.
CASSLDGGSSGNTIYF
TGTGCCAGCAGCTTGGATGGGGGAAGCTCTGGAAACACCATATATTTT
>.|TRBV15|13|TRBJ1-3|.
CATTQGTGNTIYF
TGTGCCACAACTCAGGGAACTGGAAACACCATATATTTT
>TRBD1|TRBV3-1|16|TRBJ1-1|.
CASSQWTGRLNTEAFF
TGTGCCAGCAGCCAATGGACAGGGCGGTTGAACACTGAAGCTTTCTTT
>TRBD2|TRBV18|14|TRBJ2-5|.
CASSPDGGGETQYF
TGTGCCAGCTCACCAGATGGGGGGGGAGAGACCCAGTACTTC
>TRBD1|TRBV7-9|14|TRBJ2-1|many
CASSLWTGGNEQFF
TGTGCCAGCAGCCTCTGGACAGGGGGCAATGAGCAGTTCTTC
>TRBD1|TRBV5-1|14|TRBJ1-4|many
CASSSDRGNEKLFF
TGCGCCAGCAGCTCCGACAGGGGTAATGAAAAACTGTTTTTT
>.|TRBV30|15|TRBJ1-1|.
CAWGRVGEGKTEAFF
TGTGCCTGGGGACGGGTGGGGGAAGGAAAGACTGAAGCTTTCTTT